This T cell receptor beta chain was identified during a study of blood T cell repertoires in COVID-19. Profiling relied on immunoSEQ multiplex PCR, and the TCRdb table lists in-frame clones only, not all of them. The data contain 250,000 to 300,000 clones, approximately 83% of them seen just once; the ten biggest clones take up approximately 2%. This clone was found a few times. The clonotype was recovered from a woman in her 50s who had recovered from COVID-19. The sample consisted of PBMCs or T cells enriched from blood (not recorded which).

CDR3 loop: CASKLTSGAYEQYF. The CDR3 nucleotides are TGTGCCAGCAAACTGACTAGCGGGGCCTACGAGCAGTACTTC. V usage is TRBV6-5 and J usage is TRBJ2-7; 11 bases are shared with TRBD2. In germline, CDR1 is MNHEY, CDR2 SVGAGI. The CDR3 runs to 14 residues. V lost 7 bases and J lost 2; bases outside the gene matches: 4.